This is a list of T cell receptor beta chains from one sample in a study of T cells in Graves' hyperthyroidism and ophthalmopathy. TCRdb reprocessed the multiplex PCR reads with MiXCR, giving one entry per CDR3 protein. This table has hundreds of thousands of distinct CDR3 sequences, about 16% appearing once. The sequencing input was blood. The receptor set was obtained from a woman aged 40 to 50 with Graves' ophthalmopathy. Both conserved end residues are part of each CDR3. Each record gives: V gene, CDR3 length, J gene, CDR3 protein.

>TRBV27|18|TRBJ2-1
CASSLRPTGTSGSHEQFF
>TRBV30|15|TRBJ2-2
CAWRPSMSRSGELFF
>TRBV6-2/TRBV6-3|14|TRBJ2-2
CASSNYTVTGELFF
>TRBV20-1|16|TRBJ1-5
CSARGYIGGNNQPQHF
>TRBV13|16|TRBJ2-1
CASSLYGGGRYNEQFF
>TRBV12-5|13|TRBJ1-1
CASGVQANTEAFF
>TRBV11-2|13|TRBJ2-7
CASSAGLPAEQYF
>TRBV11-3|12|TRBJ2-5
CASSREGKTQYF
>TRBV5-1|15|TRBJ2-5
CASQRAGGAGETQYF
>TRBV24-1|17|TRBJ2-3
CATSDRTRPRGTDTQYF
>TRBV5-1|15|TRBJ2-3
CASTLGAGHTDTQYF
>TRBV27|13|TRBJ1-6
CASRISYNSPLHF
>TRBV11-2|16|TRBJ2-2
CASSLVRGANTGELFF
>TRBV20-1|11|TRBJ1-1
CSATRGPEAFF
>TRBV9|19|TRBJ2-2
CASSVCRGLVKRITGELFF
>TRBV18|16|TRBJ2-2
CASSPRRVENTGELFF
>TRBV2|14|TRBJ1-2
CARRRTGWGGGYTF
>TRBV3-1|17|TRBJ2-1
CASSLPSAGAPYNEQFF
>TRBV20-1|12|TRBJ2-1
CSAGTVYNEQFF
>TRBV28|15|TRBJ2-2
CASTTGGVGPGELFF
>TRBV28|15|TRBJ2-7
CASRVGGTAFNEQYF
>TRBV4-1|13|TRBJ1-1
CASSQPRATEAFF
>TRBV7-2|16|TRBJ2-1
CASSSVGLEGYNEQFF
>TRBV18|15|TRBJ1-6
CASSLSSGERSPLHF
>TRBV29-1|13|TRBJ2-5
CSVVRLTEETQYF
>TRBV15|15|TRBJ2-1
CATSRDYSRYNEQFF
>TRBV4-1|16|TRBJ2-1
CASSQLGLAAYNEQFF
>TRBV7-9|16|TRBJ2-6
CASSRFSVSGANVLTF
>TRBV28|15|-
CASSLVAGASYEQFF
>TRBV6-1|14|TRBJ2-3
CASRTDRGPDTQYF
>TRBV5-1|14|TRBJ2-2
CASSRLGDTGELFF
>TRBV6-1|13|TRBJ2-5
CASRGVGLETQYF
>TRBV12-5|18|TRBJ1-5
CASGLAKTGVNSNQPQHF
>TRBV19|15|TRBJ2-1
CASSPGIFAYNEQFF
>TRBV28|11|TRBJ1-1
CASRLDSEAFF
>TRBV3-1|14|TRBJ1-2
CASSPGGEVYGYTF
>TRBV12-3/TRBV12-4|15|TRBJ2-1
CASSLYYSRVNEQFF
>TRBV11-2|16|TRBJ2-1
CASSIGLAGGDDEQFF
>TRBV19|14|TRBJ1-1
CASSIGYRGGEAFF
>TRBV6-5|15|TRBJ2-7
CASSYSDSPTYEQYF